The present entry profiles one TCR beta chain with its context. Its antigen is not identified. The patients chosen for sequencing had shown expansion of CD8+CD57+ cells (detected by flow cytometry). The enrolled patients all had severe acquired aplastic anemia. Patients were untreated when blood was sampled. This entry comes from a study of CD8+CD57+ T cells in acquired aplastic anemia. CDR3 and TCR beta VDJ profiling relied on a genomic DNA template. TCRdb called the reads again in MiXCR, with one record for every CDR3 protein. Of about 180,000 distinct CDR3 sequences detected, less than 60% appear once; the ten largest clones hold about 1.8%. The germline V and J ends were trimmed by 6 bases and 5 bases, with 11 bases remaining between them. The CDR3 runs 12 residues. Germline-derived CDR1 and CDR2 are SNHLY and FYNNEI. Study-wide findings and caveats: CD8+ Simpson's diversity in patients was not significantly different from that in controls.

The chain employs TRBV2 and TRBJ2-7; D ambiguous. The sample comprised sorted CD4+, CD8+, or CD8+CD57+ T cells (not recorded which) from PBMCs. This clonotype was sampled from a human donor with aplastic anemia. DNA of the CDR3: TGTGCCAGCAGCTTAGATACGCACGAGCAGTACTTC. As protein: CASSLDTHEQYF.